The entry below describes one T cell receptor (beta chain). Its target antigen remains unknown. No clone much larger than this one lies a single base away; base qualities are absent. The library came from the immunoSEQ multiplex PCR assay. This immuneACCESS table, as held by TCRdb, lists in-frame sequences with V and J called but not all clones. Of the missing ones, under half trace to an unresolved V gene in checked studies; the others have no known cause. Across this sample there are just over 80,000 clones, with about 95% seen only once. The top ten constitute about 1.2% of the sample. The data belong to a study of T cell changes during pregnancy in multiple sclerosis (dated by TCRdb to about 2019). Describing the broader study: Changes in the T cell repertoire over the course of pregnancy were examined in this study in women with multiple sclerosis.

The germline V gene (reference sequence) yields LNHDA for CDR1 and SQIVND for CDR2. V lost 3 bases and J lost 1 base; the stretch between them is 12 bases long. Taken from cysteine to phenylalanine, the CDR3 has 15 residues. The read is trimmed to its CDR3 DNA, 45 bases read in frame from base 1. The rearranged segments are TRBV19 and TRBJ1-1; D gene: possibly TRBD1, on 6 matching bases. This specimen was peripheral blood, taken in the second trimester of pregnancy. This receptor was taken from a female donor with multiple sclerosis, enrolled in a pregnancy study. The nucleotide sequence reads TGTGCCAGTAGTATTATGGGGGCCTCGAACACTGAAGCTTTCTTT. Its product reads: CASSIMGASNTEAFF.